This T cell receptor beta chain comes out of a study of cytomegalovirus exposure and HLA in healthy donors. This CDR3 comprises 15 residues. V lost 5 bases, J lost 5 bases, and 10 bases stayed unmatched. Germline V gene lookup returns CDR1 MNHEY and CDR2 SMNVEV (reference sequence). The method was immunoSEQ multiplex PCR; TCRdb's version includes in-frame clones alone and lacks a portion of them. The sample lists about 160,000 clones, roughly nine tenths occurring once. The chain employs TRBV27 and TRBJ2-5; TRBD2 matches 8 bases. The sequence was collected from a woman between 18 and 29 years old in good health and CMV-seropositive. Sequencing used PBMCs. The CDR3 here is CASSPPGLVGETQYF. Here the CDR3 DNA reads TGTGCCAGCAGTCCTCCGGGACTAGTAGGGGAGACCCAGTACTTC.